This TCR beta chain was recorded in a study of T cell clonality in common variable immunodeficiency. Regarding the study as a whole: CVID subjects shared fewer TCRbeta clones than healthy controls did. Fewer deletions and N-nucleotide insertions were reportedly seen in common variable immunodeficiency TCR beta sequences.

Of note for this clone: Its specificity is not known.

Heparinized whole blood, about 4.5 to 9 ml, came from each donor. Profiled with immunoSEQ multiplex PCR; TCRdb holds only in-frame clones, not every one. The specimen has about 81,000 clones, none found just once. The source material was peripheral blood mononuclear cells. This TCR derives from a person aged 18 to 70 in good health.

CDR3 bases read: TGTGCCAGCTCACCAGGGCCCCCCCCTGGAAACACC. Protein sequence: CASSPGPPPGNT. The full CDR3 protein is CASSPGPPPGNTIYF. The chain links TRBV18 to TRBJ1-3; D unresolved. The CDR3 end is not reached by the read, which stops 3 residues before it; the germline J gene fills it in. Germline-derived CDR1 and CDR2 are KGHSH and LQKENI. Trimming left V 2 bases short and J 2 bases short, with 10 bases between. There are 15 residues in the CDR3.